This entry lists 10 T cell receptor beta chains sequenced from one sample in a study of blood T cells in healthy people across ages. Primed by a sample-barcoded 5' primer and a J-beta primer mix, a second PCR proceeded for 7 to 11 cycles. MiXCR, run by TCRdb on the 5' RACE reads, gives a single entry per CDR3 protein. The table shows around 1,600,000 distinct CDR3 sequences, with approximately 43% occurring only once. The sample taken for sequencing was blood. These TCRs come from a woman aged 18-29 years in good health.

The chain joins TRBV25-1 to TRBJ1-2; no definite D call. This CDR3 is built from 12 residues. The V gene's germline CDR1 is MGHDK and CDR2 SYGVNS. V shed 4 bases and J shed 8 bases, with 11 bases lying between them. CDR3 region: CASSAFRVGYTF. In nucleotides, the CDR3 is TGTGCCAGCAGTGCTTTTAGGGTCGGCTACACCTTC.

The V and J genes are TRBV28 and TRBJ1-2; D uncertain. The length of the CDR3 is 22 residues. Germline V gene lookup returns CDR1 MDHEN and CDR2 SYDVKM. V dropped 3 bases and J dropped 2 bases, with 34 bases sitting between them. The CDR3 sequence is CASSFLRVFTQQDGHPNYGYTF. The CDR3 bases are TGTGCCAGCAGTTTCTTGCGCGTTTTCACTCAGCAGGACGGCCACCCCAACTATGGCTACACCTTC.

This chain uses TRBV12-3 or TRBV12-4 with TRBJ2-6, with D possibly TRBD2 on 5 matching bases. Trimming removed 3 bases at V and 3 bases at J, with 9 bases between. The CDR3 covers 15 residues. The CDR3 sequence is CASSFGVIGANVLTF. Written as DNA, the CDR3 is TGTGCCAGCAGTTTCGGGGTTATTGGGGCCAACGTCCTGACTTTC.

The table lists this clonotype with a few counts. The genes are TRBV7-9 and TRBJ2-7; 10 bases are shared with TRBD2. The end of the DNA is better explained by TRBJ2-5, so the J call may be wrong. This CDR3 is built from 17 residues. Germline CDR1 and CDR2: SEHNR and FQNEAQ (reference sequence). CDR3 sequence (DNA): TGTGCCAGCAGCTTATCGCTAGCGGGAGTTCATGGCGAGACCCAGTACTTC. Its translation is CASSLSLAGVHGETQYF.

This clonotype was picked up a small number of times. The J gene is TRBJ1-2, the V gene TRBV7-9; D is unresolved. This CDR3 comprises 16 residues. The germline V gene encodes CDR1 SEHNR and CDR2 FQNEAQ (reference sequence). Trimming stripped 3 bases from V and 0 bases from J, with 14 bases between. The CDR3 is CASSFKPGTTNYGYTF. The CDR3 coding sequence is TGTGCCAGCAGCTTCAAACCGGGAACTACTAACTATGGCTACACCTTC.

This chain connects TRBV9 to TRBJ2-3, with D possibly being TRBD1 or TRBD2 (6 bases each). The germline CDR1 and CDR2 sequences are SGDLS and YYNGEE. Trimming took 4 bases from V and 2 from J, leaving 26 bases between them. The CDR3 is made up of 19 amino acids. CDR3 in DNA: TGTGCCAGCAGCTTAGAAGGCGGGATTTCGGGGGCGATCACAGATACGCAGTATTTT. It translates to CASSLEGGISGAITDTQYF. Filled out from reference TRBV9 and TRBJ2-3, the complete variable domain reads DSGVTQTPKHLITATGQRVTLRCSPRSGDLSVYWYQQSLDQGLQFLIQYYNGEERAKGNILERFSAQQFPDLHSELNLSSLELGDSALYFCASSLEGGISGAITDTQYFGPGTRLTVL.

This clonotype came up a few times. V usage is TRBV6-2 or TRBV6-3 and J usage is TRBJ1-2; D is perhaps TRBD1 (6 bases). The germline V gene encodes CDR1 MNHEY and CDR2 SVGEGT. V lost 5 bases and J lost 4, with 14 bases in between. The CDR3 length is 14 residues. The CDR3 region has the DNA TGTGCCAGCAGTGAGACAGGAGTGTCCTATGGCTACACCTTC. Amino acid sequence: CASSETGVSYGYTF.

The chain couples TRBV28 to TRBJ1-5; no reliable D call. V lost 0 bases, J lost 3 bases, and 12 bases lay in between. The CDR3 runs to 16 residues. The germline gives CDR1 MDHEN, CDR2 SYDVKM. The CDR3 is CASSLWEGGLNQPQHF. The CDR3 region has the DNA TGTGCCAGCAGTTTATGGGAGGGCGGACTCAATCAGCCCCAGCATTTT.

Notes on this clonotype: One junction end does not reproduce the germline sequence, and a read error may be involved. The CDR3 sequence is CACSLAPHRGRHNEQFF. The CDR3 coding sequence is TGCGCCTGCAGCTTGGCCCCCCACAGGGGGCGCCACAATGAGCAGTTCTTC. V usage is TRBV5-1 and J usage is TRBJ2-1; 9 bases are a match to TRBD1. Germline V gene lookup returns CDR1 SGHRS and CDR2 YFSETQ. This CDR3 has 17 residues.

This clonotype was seen repeatedly, ten times or more. V is TRBV27 and J is TRBJ1-5; no definite D call. V lost 5 bases and J lost 6, with 8 bases in between. The length of the CDR3 is 12 residues. The V gene's germline CDR1 is MNHEY and CDR2 SMNVEV (reference sequence). The CDR3 bases are TGTGCCAGCAGTGGATCGGGTCAGCCCCAGCATTTT. It is translated as CASSGSGQPQHF.